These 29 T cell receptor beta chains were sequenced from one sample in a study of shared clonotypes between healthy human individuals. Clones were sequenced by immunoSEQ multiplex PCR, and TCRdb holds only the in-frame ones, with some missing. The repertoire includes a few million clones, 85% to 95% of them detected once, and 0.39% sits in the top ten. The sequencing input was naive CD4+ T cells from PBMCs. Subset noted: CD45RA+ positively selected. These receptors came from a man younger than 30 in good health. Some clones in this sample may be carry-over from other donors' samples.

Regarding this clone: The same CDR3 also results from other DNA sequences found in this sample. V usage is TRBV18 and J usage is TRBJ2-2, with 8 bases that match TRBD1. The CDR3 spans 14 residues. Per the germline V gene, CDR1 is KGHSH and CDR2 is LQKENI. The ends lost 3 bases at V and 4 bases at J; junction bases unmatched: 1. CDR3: CASSPGQGTGELFF. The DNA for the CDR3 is TGTGCCAGCTCACCTGGACAGGGCACCGGGGAGCTGTTTTTT.

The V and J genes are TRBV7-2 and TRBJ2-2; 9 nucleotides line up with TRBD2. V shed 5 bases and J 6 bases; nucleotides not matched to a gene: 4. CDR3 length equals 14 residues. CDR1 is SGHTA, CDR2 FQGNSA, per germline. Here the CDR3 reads CASSPQREAGELFF. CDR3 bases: TGTGCCAGCAGCCCTCAGCGGGAGGCCGGGGAGCTGTTTTTT.

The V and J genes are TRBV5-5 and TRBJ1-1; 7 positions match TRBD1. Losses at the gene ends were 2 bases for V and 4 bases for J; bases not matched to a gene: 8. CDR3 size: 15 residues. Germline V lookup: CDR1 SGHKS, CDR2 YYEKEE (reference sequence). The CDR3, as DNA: TGTGCCAGCAGCTTTTCGGGAGGGGGCCCCACTGAAGCTTTCTTT. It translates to CASSFSGGGPTEAFF.

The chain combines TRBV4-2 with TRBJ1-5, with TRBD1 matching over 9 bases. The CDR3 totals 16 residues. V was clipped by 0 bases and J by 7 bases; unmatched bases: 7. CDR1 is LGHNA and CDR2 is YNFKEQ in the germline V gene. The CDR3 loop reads CASSQEEGTGFQPQHF. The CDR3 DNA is TGTGCCAGCAGCCAAGAGGAGGGGACAGGGTTCCAGCCCCAGCATTTT.

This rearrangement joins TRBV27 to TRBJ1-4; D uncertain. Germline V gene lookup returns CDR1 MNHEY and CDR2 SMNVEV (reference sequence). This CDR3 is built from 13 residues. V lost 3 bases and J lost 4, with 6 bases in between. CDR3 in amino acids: CASSFRYNEKLFF. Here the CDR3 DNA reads TGTGCCAGCAGTTTCAGATATAATGAAAAACTGTTTTTT.

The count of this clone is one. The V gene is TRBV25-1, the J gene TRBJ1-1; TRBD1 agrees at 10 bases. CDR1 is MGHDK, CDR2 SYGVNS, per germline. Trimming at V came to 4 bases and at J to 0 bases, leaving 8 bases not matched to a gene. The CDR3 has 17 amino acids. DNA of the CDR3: TGTGCCAGCAGTGGAGCCGGGACAGGGGCCATGAACACTGAAGCTTTCTTT. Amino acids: CASSGAGTGAMNTEAFF.

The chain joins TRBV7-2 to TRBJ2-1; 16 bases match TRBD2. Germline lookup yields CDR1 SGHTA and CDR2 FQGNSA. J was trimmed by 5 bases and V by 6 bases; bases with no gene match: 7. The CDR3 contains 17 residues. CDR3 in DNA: TGTGCCAGCAGATTGGGACTAGCGGGAGGGCCCCACAATGAGCAGTTCTTC. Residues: CASRLGLAGGPHNEQFF.

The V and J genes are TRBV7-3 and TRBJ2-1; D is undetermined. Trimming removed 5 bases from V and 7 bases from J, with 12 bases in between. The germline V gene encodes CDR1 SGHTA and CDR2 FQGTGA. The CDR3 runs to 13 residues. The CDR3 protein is CASSLSSQNEQFF. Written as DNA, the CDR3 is TGTGCCAGCAGCCTCTCATCTCAGAATGAGCAGTTCTTC.

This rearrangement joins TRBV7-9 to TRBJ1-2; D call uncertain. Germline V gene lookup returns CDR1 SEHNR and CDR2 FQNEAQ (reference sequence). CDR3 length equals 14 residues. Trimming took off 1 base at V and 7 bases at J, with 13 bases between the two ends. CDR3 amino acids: CASSLEGQGIGYTF. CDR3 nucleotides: TGTGCCAGCAGCTTAGAGGGCCAAGGGATTGGCTACACCTTC.

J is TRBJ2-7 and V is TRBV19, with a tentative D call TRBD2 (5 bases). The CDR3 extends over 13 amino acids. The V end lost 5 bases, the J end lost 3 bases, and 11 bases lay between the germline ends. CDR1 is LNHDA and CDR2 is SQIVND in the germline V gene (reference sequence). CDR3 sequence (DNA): TGTGCCAGTAGTTCGTACAGCGGCTACGAGCAGTACTTC. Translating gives CASSSYSGYEQYF.

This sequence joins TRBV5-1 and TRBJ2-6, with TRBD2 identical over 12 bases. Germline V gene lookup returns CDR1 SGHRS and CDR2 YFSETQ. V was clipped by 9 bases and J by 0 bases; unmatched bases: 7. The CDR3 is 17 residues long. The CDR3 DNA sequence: TGCGCCACGTCGGGACTAGCGGGTTCCTCTGGGGCCAACGTCCTGACTTTC. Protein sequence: CATSGLAGSSGANVLTF.

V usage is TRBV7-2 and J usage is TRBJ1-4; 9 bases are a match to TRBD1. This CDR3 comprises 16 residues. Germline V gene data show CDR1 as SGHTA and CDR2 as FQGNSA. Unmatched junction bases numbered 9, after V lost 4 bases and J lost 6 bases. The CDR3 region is CASSSLGQGMDEKLFF. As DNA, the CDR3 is TGTGCCAGCAGCTCCCTAGGACAGGGGATGGATGAAAAACTGTTTTTT. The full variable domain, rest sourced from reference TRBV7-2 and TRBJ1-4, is GAGVSQSPSNKVTEKGKDVELRCDPISGHTALYWYRQSLGQGLEFLIYFQGNSAPDKSGLPSDRFSAERTGGSVSTLTIQRTQQEDSAVYLCASSSLGQGMDEKLFFGSGTQLSVL.

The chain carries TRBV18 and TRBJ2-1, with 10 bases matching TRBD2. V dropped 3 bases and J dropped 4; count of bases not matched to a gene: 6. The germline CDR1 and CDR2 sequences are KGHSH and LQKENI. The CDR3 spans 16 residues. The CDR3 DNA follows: TGTGCCAGCTCACCCACGGGAGCGGGAGGGTACAATGAGCAGTTCTTC. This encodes CASSPTGAGGYNEQFF.

CDR3 loop: CASSSPWRWETQYF. The CDR3 nucleotides are TGTGCCAGCAGTTCTCCCTGGCGGTGGGAGACCCAGTACTTC. The chain couples TRBV28 to TRBJ2-5; D not resolved. The CDR3 sequence is 14 residues long. The ends were cut back, 4 bases at V and 5 bases at J, with 14 bases in the middle. CDR1 and CDR2 (germline): MDHEN, SYDVKM.

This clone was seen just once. The CDR3 sequence: CASSGGQNTGELFF. The CDR3 bases are TGCGCCAGCAGCGGGGGACAGAACACCGGGGAGCTGTTTTTT. The chain employs TRBV5-1 and TRBJ2-2, with a possible D match to TRBD1 (6 bases). Between the trimmed V and J ends, which lost 4 bases and 1 base, there was a span of 8 bases. Looked up from germline, CDR1 is SGHRS and CDR2 is YFSETQ. The CDR3 extends over 14 amino acids.

The CDR3 DNA reads TGTGCCAGCAGCCGGGACTGGAACAATGAGCAGTTCTTC. This codes for CASSRDWNNEQFF. The V gene is TRBV7-3, the J gene TRBJ2-1; possible D gene TRBD2, 6 bases. Germline V gene sequence: CDR1 SGHTA, CDR2 FQGTGA. CDR3 length: 13 amino acids. The V end lost 5 bases, the J end lost 5 bases, and 10 bases lay between the germline ends.

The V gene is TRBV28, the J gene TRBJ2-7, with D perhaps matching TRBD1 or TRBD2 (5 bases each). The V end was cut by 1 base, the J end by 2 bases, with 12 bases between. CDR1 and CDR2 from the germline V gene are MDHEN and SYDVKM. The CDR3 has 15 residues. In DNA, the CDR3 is TGTGCCAGCAGTTTATCCGGGGCCGGAGCCTACGAGCAGTACTTC. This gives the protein CASSLSGAGAYEQYF.

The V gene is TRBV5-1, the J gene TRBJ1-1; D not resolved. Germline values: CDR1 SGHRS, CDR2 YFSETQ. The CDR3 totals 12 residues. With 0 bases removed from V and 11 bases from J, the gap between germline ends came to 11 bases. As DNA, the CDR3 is TGCGCCAGCAGCTTGGTCGGCTCCTGGGCTTTCTTT. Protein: CASSLVGSWAFF. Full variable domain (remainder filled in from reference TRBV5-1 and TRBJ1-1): KAGVTQTPRYLIKTRGQQVTLSCSPISGHRSVSWYQQTPGQGLQFLFEYFSETQRNKGNFPGRFSGRQFSNSRSEMNVSTLELGDSALYLCASSLVGSWAFFGQGTRLTVV.

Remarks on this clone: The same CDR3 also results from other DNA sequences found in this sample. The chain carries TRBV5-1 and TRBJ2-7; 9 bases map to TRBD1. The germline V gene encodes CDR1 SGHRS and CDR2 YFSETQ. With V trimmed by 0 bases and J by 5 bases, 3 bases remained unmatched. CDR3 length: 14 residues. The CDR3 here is CASSLAGQGHEQYF. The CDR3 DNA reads TGCGCCAGCAGCTTGGCGGGACAGGGCCACGAGCAGTACTTC.

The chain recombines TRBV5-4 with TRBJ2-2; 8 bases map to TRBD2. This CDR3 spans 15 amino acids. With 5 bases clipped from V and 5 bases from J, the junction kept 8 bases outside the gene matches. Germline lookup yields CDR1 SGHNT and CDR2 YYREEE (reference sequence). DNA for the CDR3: TGTGCCAGCAGGAGCGGGGGTTTAGGGACCGGGGAGCTGTTTTTT. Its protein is CASRSGGLGTGELFF.

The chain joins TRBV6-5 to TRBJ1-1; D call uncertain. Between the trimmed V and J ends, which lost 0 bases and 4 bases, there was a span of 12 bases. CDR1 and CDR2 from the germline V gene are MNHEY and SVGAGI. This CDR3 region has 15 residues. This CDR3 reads CASSYSSLVGTEAFF. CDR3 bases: TGTGCCAGCAGTTACTCGTCACTCGTTGGCACTGAAGCTTTCTTT.

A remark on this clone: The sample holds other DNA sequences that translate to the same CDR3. The CDR3 DNA reads as TGCGCCAGCAGCTTGCTGGGCGGGTCAGATACGCAGTATTTT. Protein sequence: CASSLLGGSDTQYF. This chain links TRBV5-1 with TRBJ2-3; tentatively, D is TRBD2 (5 bases). The germline V and J ends were trimmed by 1 base and 4 bases, with 10 bases remaining between them. The CDR3 covers 14 residues. Per germline, CDR1 SGHRS and CDR2 YFSETQ. The full variable domain, completed using reference TRBV5-1 and TRBJ2-3, is KAGVTQTPRYLIKTRGQQVTLSCSPISGHRSVSWYQQTPGQGLQFLFEYFSETQRNKGNFPGRFSGRQFSNSRSEMNVSTLELGDSALYLCASSLLGGSDTQYFGPGTRLTVL.

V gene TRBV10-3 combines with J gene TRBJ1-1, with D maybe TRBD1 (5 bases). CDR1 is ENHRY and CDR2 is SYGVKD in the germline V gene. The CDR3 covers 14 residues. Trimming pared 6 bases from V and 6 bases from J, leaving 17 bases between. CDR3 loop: CAIRPAVGEPEAFF. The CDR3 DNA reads TGTGCCATCAGACCCGCTGTGGGGGAACCTGAAGCTTTCTTT.

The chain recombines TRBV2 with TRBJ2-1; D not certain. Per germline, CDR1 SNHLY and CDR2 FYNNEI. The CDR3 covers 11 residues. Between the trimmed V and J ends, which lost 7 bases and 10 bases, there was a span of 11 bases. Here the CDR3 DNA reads TGTGCCAGCAAAATGGTAGGCGAGCAGTTCTTC. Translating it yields CASKMVGEQFF.

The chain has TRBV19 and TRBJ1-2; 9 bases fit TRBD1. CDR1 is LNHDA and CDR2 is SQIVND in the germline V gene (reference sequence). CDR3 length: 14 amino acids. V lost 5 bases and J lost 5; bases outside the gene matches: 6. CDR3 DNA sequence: TGTGCCAGTAGTGCCTCACAGGGGGCGTATGGCTACACCTTC. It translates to CASSASQGAYGYTF.

The DNA of the CDR3 is TGTGCCAGCAGCTTGTATCACAGGGCTGGAAACACCATATATTTT. Translating it yields CASSLYHRAGNTIYF. This sequence joins TRBV5-6 and TRBJ1-3, with D tentatively TRBD1 (6 bases). V lost 1 base and J 2 bases, leaving 10 bases between the germline ends. This CDR3 is 15 amino acids long. Looked up from germline, CDR1 is SGHDT and CDR2 is YYEEEE.

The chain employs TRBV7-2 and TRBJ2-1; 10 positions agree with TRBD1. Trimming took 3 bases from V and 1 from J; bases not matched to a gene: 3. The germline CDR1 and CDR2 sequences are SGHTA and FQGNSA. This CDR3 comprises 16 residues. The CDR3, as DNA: TGTGCCAGCAGCTTCCGGACAGGGGGTTCCTACAATGAGCAGTTCTTC. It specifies CASSFRTGGSYNEQFF. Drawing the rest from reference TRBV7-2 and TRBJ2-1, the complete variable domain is GAGVSQSPSNKVTEKGKDVELRCDPISGHTALYWYRQSLGQGLEFLIYFQGNSAPDKSGLPSDRFSAERTGGSVSTLTIQRTQQEDSAVYLCASSFRTGGSYNEQFFGPGTRLTVL.

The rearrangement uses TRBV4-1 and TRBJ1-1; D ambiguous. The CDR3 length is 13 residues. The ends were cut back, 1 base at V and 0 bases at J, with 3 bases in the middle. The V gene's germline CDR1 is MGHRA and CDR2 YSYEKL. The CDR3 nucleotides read TGCGCCAGCAGCCAAGTGGTGAACACTGAAGCTTTCTTT. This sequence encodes CASSQVVNTEAFF.

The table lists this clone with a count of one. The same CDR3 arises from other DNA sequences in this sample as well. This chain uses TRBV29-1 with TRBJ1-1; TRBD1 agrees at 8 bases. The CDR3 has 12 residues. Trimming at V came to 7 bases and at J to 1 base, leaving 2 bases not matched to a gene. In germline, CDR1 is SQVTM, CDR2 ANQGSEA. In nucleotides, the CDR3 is TGCAGCGCAGACAGGGGGAACACTGAAGCTTTCTTT. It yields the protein CSADRGNTEAFF.